Shown below are 24 T cell receptor beta chains from a single sample sequenced in a study of control samples from healthy donors and cancer patients. Method: immunoSEQ multiplex PCR; TCRdb's copy keeps in-frame clones and lacks some. The table lists fewer than 200,000 clones. The sample taken for sequencing was blood. These receptors all come from a woman between 25 and 40 years old in good health.

This chain joins TRBV6-5 and TRBJ1-2; possibly TRBD1 for D (5 bases). The CDR3 is 13 amino acids. With 7 bases removed from V and 3 bases from J, the gap between germline ends came to 12 bases. Germline loops: CDR1 MNHEY, CDR2 SVGAGI. The CDR3 is CASTWGRYYGYTF. Written as DNA, the CDR3 is TGTGCCAGCACCTGGGGCCGATACTATGGCTACACCTTC.

The chain couples TRBV27 to TRBJ2-1; the D call may be TRBD1 or TRBD2 (6 bases each). This CDR3 has 13 residues. Germline lookup yields CDR1 MNHEY and CDR2 SMNVEV (reference sequence). Trimming pared 3 bases from V and 9 bases from J, leaving 12 bases between. CDR3 in amino acids: CASSLGRGGEQFF. DNA of the CDR3: TGTGCCAGCAGTTTGGGCAGGGGAGGTGAGCAGTTCTTC.

This chain uses TRBV20-1 with TRBJ1-5; 7 bases line up with TRBD1. Germline assignment: CDR1 DFQATT and CDR2 SNEGSKA (reference sequence). CDR3 length: 16 amino acids. J lost 0 bases, V lost 3 bases, and 8 bases had no gene match. CDR3 region: CSASARGGNSNQPQHF. The CDR3 DNA sequence: TGCAGTGCTAGTGCCAGGGGGGGGAATAGCAATCAGCCCCAGCATTTT.

V usage is TRBV18 and J usage is TRBJ2-5, with unresolved D. The CDR3 loop spans 13 amino acids. Looked up from germline, CDR1 is KGHSH and CDR2 is LQKENI. With 0 bases removed from V and 2 bases from J, the gap between germline ends came to 4 bases. CDR3 sequence: CASSPPGQETQYF. The CDR3 nucleotides are TGTGCCAGCTCACCACCGGGTCAAGAGACCCAGTACTTC.

The chain has TRBV28 and TRBJ1-5; D is unclear. The germline gives CDR1 MDHEN, CDR2 SYDVKM. CDR3 length: 15 amino acids. Trimming left V 6 bases short and J 6 bases short, with 18 bases between. The CDR3 reads CASSPPTHLGQPQHF. The CDR3 DNA follows: TGTGCCAGCAGCCCTCCGACTCATTTGGGTCAGCCCCAGCATTTT.

The chain recombines TRBV5-1 with TRBJ2-5; 7 bases agree with TRBD2. The length of the CDR3 is 18 residues. Germline CDR1 is SGHRS and CDR2 is YFSETQ. V shed 1 base and J 2 bases; nucleotides not matched to a gene: 14. Here the CDR3 reads CASSLRAVRGGGQETQYF. The CDR3 nucleotides are TGCGCCAGCAGCTTGAGGGCGGTCCGGGGCGGGGGTCAAGAGACCCAGTACTTC.

The chain joins TRBV4-2 to TRBJ2-7; either TRBD1 or TRBD2 may fit D (5 bases each). This CDR3 is 15 amino acids long. Germline V gene lookup returns CDR1 LGHNA and CDR2 YNFKEQ. Trimming took 4 bases from V and 5 from J, leaving 18 bases between them. Here the CDR3 reads CASSRGDPYGNEQYF. CDR3 in DNA: TGTGCCAGCAGCCGTGGGGACCCTTACGGAAACGAGCAGTACTTC.

The V and J genes are TRBV5-1 and TRBJ1-2; D remains ambiguous. Trimming cost V 0 bases and J 4 bases, with 10 bases left between them. CDR1 and CDR2 from the germline V gene are SGHRS and YFSETQ. This CDR3 has 14 residues. The chain's CDR3 is CASSLGQRGYGYTF. CDR3 DNA sequence: TGCGCCAGCAGCTTGGGGCAGCGCGGCTATGGCTACACCTTC.

The rearrangement links TRBV10-3 to TRBJ2-4; D not certain. Germline CDR1 reads ENHRY; CDR2 reads SYGVKD. The CDR3 is made up of 14 amino acids. V was clipped by 3 bases and J by 1 base, with 7 bases between them. The CDR3 DNA reads as TGTGCCATCAGTGATATCGGGGCCAAAAACATTCAGTACTTC. Translated, it gives CAISDIGAKNIQYF.

The chain links TRBV12-3 or TRBV12-4 to TRBJ2-7; unclear D gene. The V end lost 5 bases, the J end lost 0 bases, and 2 bases lay between the germline ends. The CDR3 spans 11 residues. This CDR3 reads CASSPSYEQYF. The DNA of the CDR3 is TGTGCCAGCAGTCCCTCCTACGAGCAGTACTTC.

The rearrangement joins TRBV27 to TRBJ2-5; D is possibly TRBD1 or TRBD2 (5 bases each). Germline V CDR1 and CDR2: MNHEY, SMNVEV (reference sequence). The V end lost 4 bases, the J end lost 5 bases, and 14 bases lay between the germline ends. CDR3 size: 14 residues. CDR3 region: CASSSLGVSETQYF. The CDR3 DNA reads TGTGCCAGCAGTTCACTAGGGGTGTCGGAGACCCAGTACTTC.

V gene TRBV28 combines with J gene TRBJ2-7; 9 nucleotides line up with TRBD1. The CDR3 has 17 amino acids. Germline loops: CDR1 MDHEN, CDR2 SYDVKM. J was trimmed by 2 bases and V by 2 bases; bases with no gene match: 10. Here the CDR3 DNA reads TGTGCCAGCAGTTTAGTCAGTGGACAGGGGAACCCCTACGAGCAGTACTTC. Translated, it gives CASSLVSGQGNPYEQYF.

The chain is built from TRBV7-2 and TRBJ1-3; D may be TRBD1 (5 bases). Germline-derived CDR1 and CDR2 are SGHTA and FQGNSA. V lost 2 bases and J lost 4, with 12 bases in between. This CDR3 contains 15 residues. The CDR3 is CASSLQGSMGNTIYF. For the CDR3, the DNA is TGTGCCAGCAGCTTACAGGGATCCATGGGAAACACCATATATTTT.

The chain carries TRBV18 and TRBJ2-3; tentative D call: TRBD2 (5 bases). With 0 bases removed from V and 2 bases from J, the gap between germline ends came to 12 bases. CDR1 is KGHSH and CDR2 is LQKENI in the germline V gene. The CDR3 is 16 amino acids. The CDR3 spells CASSPPVSGITDTQYF. CDR3 in DNA: TGTGCCAGCTCACCACCGGTTTCCGGGATCACAGATACGCAGTATTTT.

This CDR3 is CASSFSLVMGTGNYGYTF. DNA for the CDR3: TGTGCCAGCAGTTTTTCCCTTGTTATGGGTACGGGTAACTATGGCTACACCTTC. The rearrangement uses TRBV28 and TRBJ1-2; no firm D call. From germline, CDR1 is MDHEN and CDR2 SYDVKM. The CDR3 loop spans 18 amino acids. Trimming left V 3 bases short and J 1 base short, with 21 bases between.

CDR3 sequence: CASSWDSYGYTF. The DNA for the CDR3 is TGTGCCAGCAGCTGGGACAGTTATGGCTACACCTTC. This chain uses TRBV7-2 with TRBJ1-2; TRBD1 matches at 7 bases. V trimming: 4 bases; J trimming: 5 bases; junction bases outside the gene matches: 1. The CDR3 runs 12 residues. Germline values: CDR1 SGHTA, CDR2 FQGNSA.

The chain combines TRBV13 with TRBJ1-1; D remains unclear. Germline loops: CDR1 PRHDT, CDR2 FYEKMQ (reference sequence). V lost 5 bases and J 1 base, leaving 11 bases between the germline ends. This CDR3 is built from 14 residues. CDR3 sequence: CASSLRSGNTEAFF. The CDR3 DNA sequence: TGTGCCAGCAGCCTACGGTCAGGGAACACTGAAGCTTTCTTT.

Points on this clone: Other DNA sequences in the sample encode the same CDR3. The V gene is TRBV7-2, the J gene TRBJ1-3; 8 nucleotides align to TRBD1. The CDR3 has 15 amino acids. Germline CDR1 SGHTA, CDR2 FQGNSA. V gave up 5 bases and J gave up 0 bases; unmatched junction bases: 3. This CDR3 is CASSRRGPSGNTIYF. As DNA, the CDR3 is TGTGCCAGCAGCCGCAGGGGGCCCTCTGGAAACACCATATATTTT.

The genes are TRBV30 and TRBJ1-1; tentative D call: TRBD1 (5 bases). The V and J ends lost 4 bases and 1 base respectively, with 10 bases between them. The CDR3 extends over 13 amino acids. The germline CDR1 and CDR2 sequences are GTSNPN and SVGIG (reference sequence). The DNA for the CDR3 is TGTGCCTGGAACGTCCAGGGGAACACTGAAGCTTTCTTT. This codes for CAWNVQGNTEAFF.

The V and J genes are TRBV2 and TRBJ2-7; 7 nucleotides match TRBD1. The CDR3 is made up of 16 amino acids. Germline V gene data show CDR1 as SNHLY and CDR2 as FYNNEI. V trimming: 3 bases; J trimming: 5 bases; junction bases outside the gene matches: 13. The CDR3 loop is CASSDPRTGLEDEQYF. The CDR3 DNA sequence: TGTGCCAGCAGTGATCCGAGGACAGGATTAGAAGACGAGCAGTACTTC.

The rearrangement uses TRBV27 and TRBJ1-2; 8 bases fit TRBD1. Per germline, CDR1 MNHEY and CDR2 SMNVEV (reference sequence). This CDR3 has 15 amino acids. J was trimmed by 2 bases and V by 0 bases; bases with no gene match: 2. The CDR3 DNA reads TGTGCCAGCAGTTTATCTTGGACAGGGAACTATGGCTACACCTTC. It is translated as CASSLSWTGNYGYTF.

The chain combines TRBV28 with TRBJ1-6; a weak D match, TRBD1 (5 bases). CDR1 is MDHEN and CDR2 is SYDVKM in the germline V gene. The CDR3 length is 11 residues. Trimming stripped 2 bases from V and 14 bases from J, with 7 bases between. The CDR3 reads CASSLAGTLHF. The DNA of the CDR3 is TGTGCCAGCAGTTTAGCAGGGACCCTCCACTTT. Drawing the rest from reference TRBV28 and TRBJ1-6, the complete variable domain is DVKVTQSSRYLVKRTGEKVFLECVQDMDHENMFWYRQDPGLGLRLIYFSYDVKMKEKGDIPEGYSVSREKKERFSLILESASTNQTSMYLCASSLAGTLHFGNGTRLTVT.

This rearrangement joins TRBV7-9 to TRBJ2-3; D is unresolved. Trimming cost V 2 bases and J 1 base, with 7 bases left between them. CDR1 and CDR2 (germline): SEHNR, FQNEAQ (reference sequence). The CDR3 covers 14 residues. The CDR3 reads CASSLLGGTDTQYF. The CDR3 DNA follows: TGTGCCAGCAGCTTATTGGGTGGCACAGATACGCAGTATTTT.

V is TRBV5-1 and J is TRBJ1-3; D possibly corresponds to TRBD1 (5 bases). Germline-derived CDR1 and CDR2 are SGHRS and YFSETQ. This CDR3 spans 15 amino acids. V lost 4 bases to trimming and J lost 0 bases, with 11 bases between them. CDR3 nucleotide sequence: TGCGCCAGCAGCAGAGACAGAACCTCTGGAAACACCATATATTTT. It codes for CASSRDRTSGNTIYF.